The T cell receptor (beta chain) described here comes from a study of T cell responses to AZD1222 COVID-19 vaccine. At the level of the study: Second doses that came at about 4 or about 12 weeks were put together.

CDR1 and CDR2 (germline): SGHTS, YDEGEE. The CDR3 is 17 residues long. Trimming left V 4 bases short and J 6 bases short, with 23 bases between. Libraries were prepared by immunoSEQ multiplex PCR; TCRdb keeps only in-frame clonotypes and omits some of them. The table shows about 78,000 clones, with 87% occurring only once. This specimen was peripheral blood, taken on day 0 of AZD1222 vaccination. The rearrangement links TRBV5-8 to TRBJ2-1; tentative D call: TRBD2 (7 bases). The sequence derives from an adult in good health. DNA of the CDR3: TGTGCCAGCAGCCGGTCTTTTGGGGGGGCGCAGGGCAATGAGCAGTTCTTC. Residues: CASSRSFGGAQGNEQFF.